This TCR beta chain was sequenced in a study of T cell repertoires in cytomegalovirus infection. Study background: Based on public TCR beta signatures, there were indications of CMV infection and of a matching HLA type. Overall study results and limits: What dominated the ex vivo response were HLA-C-restricted CMV-specific TCR beta clonotypes.

As to this clonotype: No antigen is known for it.

The CDR3 extends over 13 amino acids. The V gene's germline CDR1 is SGHDT and CDR2 YYEEEE. The V segment lost 3 bases and the J segment 3 bases; nucleotides outside the gene matches: 2. TCRdb independently ran MiXCR on the reads; one entry per CDR3 protein. The sample lists around 800,000 distinct CDR3 sequences, approximately 29% occurring once. The gene calls are TRBV5-6 and TRBJ1-2, with TRBD1 matching over 7 bases. The sequencing here drew on cultured CD8+ T cells from PBMCs, taken from culture after CMV antigen stimulation. The receptor's source is a human donor in good health (CMV status not recorded). Some clones in this sample may be carry-over from other donors' samples. The CDR3 here is CASSSGQYYGYTF. The DNA for the CDR3 is TGTGCCAGCAGCTCGGGACAGTACTATGGCTACACCTTC.